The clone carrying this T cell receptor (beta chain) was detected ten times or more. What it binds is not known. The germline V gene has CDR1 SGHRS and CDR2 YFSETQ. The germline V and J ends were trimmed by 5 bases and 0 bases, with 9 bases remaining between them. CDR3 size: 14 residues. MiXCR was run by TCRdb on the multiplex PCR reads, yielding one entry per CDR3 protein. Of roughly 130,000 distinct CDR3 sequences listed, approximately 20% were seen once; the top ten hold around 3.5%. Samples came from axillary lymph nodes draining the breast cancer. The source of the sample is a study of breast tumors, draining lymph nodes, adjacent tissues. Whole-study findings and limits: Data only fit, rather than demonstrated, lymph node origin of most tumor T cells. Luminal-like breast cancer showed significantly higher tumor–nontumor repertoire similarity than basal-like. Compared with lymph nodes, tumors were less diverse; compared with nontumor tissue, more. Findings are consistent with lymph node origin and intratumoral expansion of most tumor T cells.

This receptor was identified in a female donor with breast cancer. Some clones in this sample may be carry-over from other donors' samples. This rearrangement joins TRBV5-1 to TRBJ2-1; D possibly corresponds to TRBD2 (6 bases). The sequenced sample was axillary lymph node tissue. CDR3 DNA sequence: TGCGCCAGCAGTCACGGGAGCTCCTACAATGAGCAGTTCTTC. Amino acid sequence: CASSHGSSYNEQFF.